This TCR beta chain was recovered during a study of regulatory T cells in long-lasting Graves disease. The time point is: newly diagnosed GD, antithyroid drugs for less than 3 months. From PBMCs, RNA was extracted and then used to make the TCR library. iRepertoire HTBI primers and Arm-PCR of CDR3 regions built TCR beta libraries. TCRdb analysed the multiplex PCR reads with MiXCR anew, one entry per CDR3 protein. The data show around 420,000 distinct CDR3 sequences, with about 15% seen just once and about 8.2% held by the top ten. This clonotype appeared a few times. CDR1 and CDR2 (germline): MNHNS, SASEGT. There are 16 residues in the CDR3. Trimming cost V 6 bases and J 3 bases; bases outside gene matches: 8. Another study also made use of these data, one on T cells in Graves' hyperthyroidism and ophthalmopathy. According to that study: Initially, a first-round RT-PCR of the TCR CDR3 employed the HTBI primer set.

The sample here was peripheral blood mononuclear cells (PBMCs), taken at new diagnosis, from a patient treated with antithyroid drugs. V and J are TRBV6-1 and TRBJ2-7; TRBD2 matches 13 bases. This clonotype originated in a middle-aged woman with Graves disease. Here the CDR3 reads CASSSTGLAGSYEQYF. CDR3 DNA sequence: TGTGCCAGCAGCTCAACGGGACTAGCGGGGAGCTACGAGCAGTACTTC.